Below are 28 T cell receptor beta chains sequenced from a single sample in a study of technical replicates of blood from a handful of donors listed by TCRdb under 2017. Receptor amplification or capture employed the immunoSEQ multiplex PCR assay. Entries here come from immuneACCESS through TCRdb and include only in-frame sequences with V and J called. Some clones fail to appear in such tables; in the studies checked, an unresolved V gene covers under half of the shortfall, and the cause of the remainder is unknown. For this sample the table gives approximately 79,000 clones, of which 91% were detected only once. About 0.39% of the sample is taken by the ten largest. Material: T cells isolated from PBMCs. The source of these receptors is a human donor in good health.

V usage is TRBV7-9 and J usage is TRBJ2-7; D remains unclear. This CDR3 has 14 residues. Germline V gene data show CDR1 as SEHNR and CDR2 as FQNEAQ (reference sequence). V gave up 1 base and J gave up 3 bases, with 10 bases separating them. The CDR3 sequence: CASSLEYQNYEQYF. DNA of the CDR3: TGTGCCAGCAGCTTAGAGTACCAGAACTACGAGCAGTACTTC.

V usage is TRBV4-3 and J usage is TRBJ1-5; weak D call: TRBD1 (6 bases). V was shortened by 0 bases and J by 7 bases, with 10 bases between the two germline ends. CDR3 length: 14 residues. Germline V CDR1 and CDR2: LGHNA, YSLEER. The DNA for the CDR3 is TGCGCCAGCAGCCAAGACAGGGGCGGACAGCCCCAGCATTTT. Amino acids: CASSQDRGGQPQHF.

V is TRBV9 and J is TRBJ2-7; D not certain. V dropped 2 bases and J dropped 4 bases, with 4 bases sitting between them. Germline V lookup: CDR1 SGDLS, CDR2 YYNGEE. The CDR3 totals 11 residues. CDR3 sequence: CASSVHYEQYF. CDR3 bases: TGTGCCAGCAGCGTCCATTACGAGCAGTACTTC.

The V gene is TRBV25-1, the J gene TRBJ1-2; perhaps TRBD1 as D (6 bases). Germline V gene lookup returns CDR1 MGHDK and CDR2 SYGVNS. The CDR3 length is 14 residues. Trimming removed 8 bases at V and 2 bases at J, with 15 bases between. The CDR3 sequence is CASRRGGENYGYTF. The DNA of the CDR3 is TGTGCCAGCCGTAGAGGGGGAGAAAACTATGGCTACACCTTC.

The CDR3 region is CASSSPYEAFF. In DNA form, the CDR3 reads TGTGCCAGCAGTTCTCCCTACGAAGCTTTCTTT. The J gene is TRBJ1-1, the V gene TRBV6-5; no reliable D call. Germline V gene sequence: CDR1 MNHEY, CDR2 SVGAGI. Between the trimmed V and J ends, which lost 4 bases and 8 bases, there was a span of 8 bases. The CDR3 is made up of 11 amino acids.

The CDR3 nucleotides are TGTGCCAGCAGTCTGTCCCTAGCGGGGGAGACCCAGTACTTC. It yields the protein CASSLSLAGETQYF. The chain employs TRBV6-1 and TRBJ2-5, with 9 bases lining up with TRBD2. The J segment lost 5 bases and the V segment lost 5 bases, leaving 6 bases of the junction unmatched. CDR3 length: 14 residues. Germline CDR1 and CDR2: MNHNS and SASEGT.

The rearrangement joins TRBV6-5 to TRBJ2-5, with 8 positions matching TRBD1. CDR3 size: 16 residues. CDR1 is MNHEY, CDR2 SVGAGI, per germline. J was trimmed by 0 bases and V by 0 bases; bases with no gene match: 3. The CDR3: CASSYSPGGYQETQYF. CDR3 bases: TGTGCCAGCAGTTACTCGCCAGGGGGCTACCAAGAGACCCAGTACTTC.

The CDR3 region is CASSSRETSPIQETQYF. The CDR3 DNA is TGTGCCAGCAGCTCGAGGGAAACTTCCCCCATCCAAGAGACCCAGTACTTC. The chain carries TRBV7-9 and TRBJ2-5; weak D call: TRBD2 (5 bases). Germline lookup yields CDR1 SEHNR and CDR2 FQNEAQ (reference sequence). The CDR3 covers 17 residues. Trimming took off 4 bases at V and 1 base at J, with 19 bases between the two ends.

Only one count was recorded for this clone. The V gene is TRBV18, the J gene TRBJ2-2; 10 nucleotides agree with TRBD2. The CDR3 is 17 amino acids. Germline lookup yields CDR1 KGHSH and CDR2 LQKENI. The V gene end was trimmed by 6 bases and the J gene end by 6 bases; junction bases not matched to a gene: 13. The chain's CDR3 is CASSPPGLAIGAGELFF. The CDR3 region has the DNA TGTGCCAGCTCGCCCCCGGGACTAGCGATAGGGGCCGGGGAGCTGTTTTTT.

This chain connects TRBV4-2 to TRBJ2-7, with 9 positions matching TRBD1. The CDR3 length is 16 residues. The V gene end was trimmed by 3 bases and the J gene end by 3 bases; junction bases not matched to a gene: 9. Germline V lookup: CDR1 LGHNA, CDR2 YNFKEQ. CDR3 coding DNA: TGTGCCAGCAGCCAGGGGACAGGGAAAGTTGGCTACGAGCAGTACTTC. This sequence encodes CASSQGTGKVGYEQYF.

The gene calls are TRBV5-6 and TRBJ1-2, with D possibly being TRBD1 (5 bases). V lost 7 bases to trimming and J lost 10 bases, with 20 bases between them. From germline, CDR1 is SGHDT and CDR2 YYEEEE. The CDR3 spans 13 residues. CDR3 amino acids: CASGPRGRIVYTF. Here the CDR3 DNA reads TGTGCCAGCGGGCCCCGGGGGAGGATAGTCTACACCTTC.

The gene calls are TRBV5-5 and TRBJ2-7; 13 nucleotides align to TRBD2. Germline lookup yields CDR1 SGHKS and CDR2 YYEKEE (reference sequence). CDR3 size: 16 residues. V shed 2 bases, J shed 2 bases, and the junction held 4 bases outside the gene matches. CDR3 protein: CASSLGLAGAPYEQYF. In DNA form, the CDR3 reads TGTGCCAGCAGCTTAGGACTAGCGGGAGCACCCTACGAGCAGTACTTC.

The V gene is TRBV4-3, the J gene TRBJ2-7; 8 bases match TRBD2. There are 16 residues in the CDR3. The ends lost 0 bases at V and 2 bases at J; junction bases unmatched: 6. Per the germline V gene, CDR1 is LGHNA and CDR2 is YSLEER. CDR3 amino acids: CASSQDSGGPPYEQYF. CDR3 nucleotide sequence: TGCGCCAGCAGCCAAGACTCGGGAGGGCCACCCTACGAGCAGTACTTC.

The V call is TRBV19, the J call TRBJ2-2; no definite D call. This CDR3 has 13 residues. CDR1 and CDR2 (germline): LNHDA, SQIVND (reference sequence). The germline V and J ends were trimmed by 10 bases and 4 bases, with 13 bases remaining between them. The CDR3, as DNA: TGTGCCACCGAACCGGGTTCCACCGGGGAGCTGTTTTTT. Its protein product is CATEPGSTGELFF. The complete variable domain, with remaining parts taken from reference TRBV19 and TRBJ2-2, reads DGGITQSPKYLFRKEGQNVTLSCEQNLNHDAMYWYRQDPGQGLRLIYYSQIVNDFQKGDIAEGYSVSREKKESFPLTVTSAQKNPTAFYLCATEPGSTGELFFGEGSRLTVL.

CDR3: CASSLAILAGLQETQYF. DNA of the CDR3: TGTGCCAGCAGCTTAGCGATACTAGCGGGGCTCCAAGAGACCCAGTACTTC. This chain uses TRBV11-3 with TRBJ2-5, with 10 bases aligning to TRBD2. The germline V gene encodes CDR1 SGHNT and CDR2 YENEEA. This CDR3 comprises 17 residues. V lost 1 base and J lost 1; bases outside the gene matches: 6.

Written as DNA, the CDR3 is TGTGCCATCAGTGAGTCGAAGCCATCCTACGAGCAGTACTTC. It yields the protein CAISESKPSYEQYF. The chain links TRBV10-3 to TRBJ2-7; no reliable D call. Germline CDR1 ENHRY, CDR2 SYGVKD. This CDR3 contains 14 residues. Trimming took 0 bases from V and 1 from J, leaving 7 bases between them.

The rearrangement joins TRBV7-9 to TRBJ1-1; D not resolved. Germline CDR1 reads SEHNR; CDR2 reads FQNEAQ (reference sequence). This CDR3 region has 17 residues. Trimming shortened V by 1 base and J by 5 bases, and 20 bases separated the two germline ends. Here the CDR3 DNA reads TGTGCCAGCAGCTTAGTCGGAGGTTTGGGCACGGGGACTGAAGCTTTCTTT. Translated: CASSLVGGLGTGTEAFF.

The genes are TRBV4-1 and TRBJ1-2; D gene unclear. Germline V gene data show CDR1 as MGHRA and CDR2 as YSYEKL. Trimming stripped 2 bases from V and 4 bases from J, with 14 bases between. The CDR3 length is 15 residues. As DNA, the CDR3 is TGCGCCAGCAGCCAACTCGATAGGGAGGGCTATGGCTACACCTTC. Encoded protein: CASSQLDREGYGYTF.

The chain has TRBV4-1 and TRBJ1-1; 7 positions agree with TRBD1. The V gene's germline CDR1 is MGHRA and CDR2 YSYEKL. J gave up 3 bases and V 3 bases, and 13 bases lay outside the gene matches. This CDR3 region has 17 residues. The CDR3 DNA sequence: TGCGCCAGCAGCCAGGCTCAGGGGGGAGTTGGGCACACTGAAGCTTTCTTT. It yields the protein CASSQAQGGVGHTEAFF.

The rearrangement links TRBV7-9 to TRBJ2-3, with TRBD2 matching 12 bases. CDR3 length: 16 residues. CDR1 is SEHNR, CDR2 FQNEAQ, per germline (reference sequence). V dropped 5 bases and J dropped 3; count of bases not matched to a gene: 6. CDR3 in amino acids: CASSGTSGRTTDTQYF. The DNA of the CDR3 is TGTGCCAGCAGCGGTACTAGCGGGAGGACAACAGATACGCAGTATTTT.

The chain recombines TRBV7-9 with TRBJ1-5; unclear D gene. With 2 bases removed from V and 6 bases from J, the gap between germline ends came to 11 bases. Germline values: CDR1 SEHNR, CDR2 FQNEAQ (reference sequence). The CDR3 consists of 14 residues. The CDR3 is CASSLPGLGQPQHF. In nucleotides, the CDR3 is TGTGCCAGCAGCTTACCCGGGTTAGGTCAGCCCCAGCATTTT.

The rearrangement links TRBV28 to TRBJ2-7, with D possibly TRBD1 on 5 matching bases. This CDR3 has 14 residues. Deletions cut 4 bases from V and 3 bases from J, with 13 bases between. Germline assignment: CDR1 MDHEN and CDR2 SYDVKM. DNA of the CDR3: TGTGCCAGCAGTTCCATAGACAGAAACTACGAGCAGTACTTC. This translates into CASSSIDRNYEQYF.

CDR3 bases: TGTGCCAGCAGTTTAGGACTTCAAGAGACCCAGTACTTC. Protein product: CASSLGLQETQYF. V is TRBV28 and J is TRBJ2-5; a possible D gene is TRBD2 (5 bases). Germline V lookup: CDR1 MDHEN, CDR2 SYDVKM. Trimming stripped 2 bases from V and 2 bases from J, with 6 bases between. The CDR3 runs 13 residues. The whole variable domain, remainder taken from reference TRBV28 and TRBJ2-5, is DVKVTQSSRYLVKRTGEKVFLECVQDMDHENMFWYRQDPGLGLRLIYFSYDVKMKEKGDIPEGYSVSREKKERFSLILESASTNQTSMYLCASSLGLQETQYFGPGTRLLVL.

The CDR3 DNA follows: TGTGCCAGCAGCCAAGATTCCGGGAGTGAAAAACTGTTTTTT. It specifies CASSQDSGSEKLFF. The rearrangement uses TRBV14 and TRBJ1-4; D is unclear. Germline V gene lookup returns CDR1 SGHDN and CDR2 FVKESK. V was trimmed by 0 bases and J by 7 bases, leaving 9 bases between them. This CDR3 comprises 14 residues.

The rearrangement links TRBV4-1 to TRBJ1-2; 7 bases map to TRBD1. V trimming: 5 bases; J trimming: 0 bases; junction bases outside the gene matches: 6. Per the germline V gene, CDR1 is MGHRA and CDR2 is YSYEKL. The CDR3 is 15 amino acids. The CDR3 is CASSIKQGTNYGYTF. The CDR3 bases are TGCGCCAGCAGCATCAAACAGGGGACTAACTATGGCTACACCTTC.

This chain uses TRBV19 with TRBJ1-2; D is unclear. V was trimmed by 7 bases and J by 1 base, leaving 13 bases between them. Germline CDR1 and CDR2: LNHDA and SQIVND (reference sequence). This CDR3 comprises 14 residues. The CDR3 nucleotides are TGTGCCAGTATTTCTGGCGGAATTAACTATGGCTACACCTTC. Its protein product is CASISGGINYGYTF.

The chain has TRBV10-3 and TRBJ1-1, with 7 bases identical to TRBD1. The trim removed 2 bases at V and 3 bases at J, leaving 0 bases unmatched. CDR3 length: 13 residues. CDR1 and CDR2 (germline): ENHRY, SYGVKD. The chain's CDR3 is CAISETGDTEAFF. CDR3 nucleotide sequence: TGTGCCATCAGTGAGACAGGGGACACTGAAGCTTTCTTT.

This clone was recorded a few times. The rearrangement uses TRBV2 and TRBJ1-4; D gene uncertain. Trimming took 8 bases from V and 4 from J, leaving 8 bases between them. The CDR3 extends over 12 amino acids. CDR1 is SNHLY and CDR2 is FYNNEI in the germline V gene. CDR3: CASLRFNEKLFF. The CDR3 nucleotides read TGTGCCAGCCTACGCTTTAATGAAAAACTGTTTTTT.